What follows are 9 T cell receptor beta chains derived from one specimen sequenced in a study of blood T cell repertoires in COVID-19. The protocol was immunoSEQ multiplex PCR, while the TCRdb copy is restricted to in-frame clones and leaves out a portion. Of 170,000 or so clones in the sample, approximately 83% were seen once. Sequencing was done on a sample of peripheral blood. The receptors derive from a woman between 35 and 50 years old with COVID-19, enrolled during active disease.

This clone was seen once. CDR3 DNA: TGTGCCAGCAGCCGACAGGGGCATTCACCCCTCCACTTT. Its translation: CASSRQGHSPLHF. The rearrangement links TRBV11-3 to TRBJ1-6; 8 nucleotides align to TRBD1. V dropped 5 bases and J dropped 8; count of bases not matched to a gene: 2. Germline CDR1 SGHNT, CDR2 YENEEA. The CDR3 is made up of 13 amino acids.

This clone appeared a single time. V is TRBV7-3 and J is TRBJ2-5; TRBD1 matches at 9 bases. The CDR3 runs 16 residues. The germline gives CDR1 SGHTA, CDR2 FQGTGA. J gave up 2 bases and V 2 bases, and 6 bases lay outside the gene matches. In nucleotides, the CDR3 is TGTGCCAGCAGCTTAGGGGACAGGGTAGGACAAGAGACCCAGTACTTC. Translating gives CASSLGDRVGQETQYF.

This clone was observed at least ten times. The genes are TRBV28 and TRBJ1-5; 7 bases are shared with TRBD1. V lost 3 bases to trimming and J lost 0 bases; unmatched junction nucleotides: 11. This CDR3 is 18 amino acids long. CDR1 is MDHEN, CDR2 SYDVKM, per germline. In DNA form, the CDR3 reads TGTGCCAGCAGTTTGACAGGGTTTGGGGGTTATAGCAATCAGCCCCAGCATTTT. Protein: CASSLTGFGGYSNQPQHF.

Here the CDR3 reads CASLPGGDYNEQFF. The DNA of the CDR3 is TGTGCCAGCCTCCCAGGGGGTGACTACAATGAGCAGTTCTTC. The chain couples TRBV28 to TRBJ2-1; 7 nucleotides match TRBD1. This CDR3 has 14 residues. The ends lost 8 bases at V and 3 bases at J; junction bases unmatched: 7. Germline-derived CDR1 and CDR2 are MDHEN and SYDVKM. Drawing the rest from reference TRBV28 and TRBJ2-1, the complete variable domain is DVKVTQSSRYLVKRTGEKVFLECVQDMDHENMFWYRQDPGLGLRLIYFSYDVKMKEKGDIPEGYSVSREKKERFSLILESASTNQTSMYLCASLPGGDYNEQFFGPGTRLTVL.

The chain carries TRBV19 and TRBJ1-6; the D is unclear. This CDR3 has 15 residues. V lost 3 bases, J lost 6 bases, and 12 bases lay in between. CDR1 is LNHDA and CDR2 is SQIVND in the germline V gene (reference sequence). This chain's CDR3 is CASSILGGPNSPLHF. The DNA of the CDR3 is TGTGCCAGTAGTATCCTGGGAGGGCCTAATTCACCCCTCCACTTT.

This clone has only one observation. The gene calls are TRBV9 and TRBJ2-2; D call uncertain. Germline V gene sequence: CDR1 SGDLS, CDR2 YYNGEE. The CDR3 contains 14 residues. V was shortened by 1 base and J by 2 bases, with 6 bases between the two germline ends. CDR3 nucleotides: TGTGCCAGCAGCGTACTACTAAACACCGGGGAGCTGTTTTTT. It translates to CASSVLLNTGELFF.

J is TRBJ1-2 and V is TRBV5-1, with 8 positions matching TRBD1. This CDR3 is 14 amino acids long. Trimming at V came to 0 bases and at J to 4 bases, leaving 2 bases not matched to a gene. Germline V gives CDR1 SGHRS, CDR2 YFSETQ. In nucleotides, the CDR3 is TGCGCCAGCAGCTTGGACAGGGGGAGCTATGGCTACACCTTC. Amino acids: CASSLDRGSYGYTF. Variable domain in full (rest from reference TRBV5-1 and TRBJ1-2): KAGVTQTPRYLIKTRGQQVTLSCSPISGHRSVSWYQQTPGQGLQFLFEYFSETQRNKGNFPGRFSGRQFSNSRSEMNVSTLELGDSALYLCASSLDRGSYGYTFGSGTRLTVV.

The chain combines TRBV9 with TRBJ1-3; possible D gene TRBD1, 5 bases. V was cut by 2 bases and J by 5 bases, with 14 bases left in between. This CDR3 comprises 15 residues. The germline V gene encodes CDR1 SGDLS and CDR2 YYNGEE. CDR3 residues: CASSVSDSKRNTIYF. As DNA, the CDR3 is TGTGCCAGCAGCGTTAGTGACAGCAAACGAAACACCATATATTTT.

The V gene is TRBV6-1, the J gene TRBJ2-1, with TRBD1 as a possible D gene (6 bases). Looked up from germline, CDR1 is MNHNS and CDR2 is SASEGT. The CDR3 extends over 15 amino acids. Trimming stripped 2 bases from V and 6 bases from J, with 14 bases between. The CDR3 is CASSELAGDPNEQFF. CDR3 DNA sequence: TGTGCCAGCAGTGAATTGGCAGGGGATCCCAATGAGCAGTTCTTC.